This T cell receptor beta chain was recorded in a study of vaccination and CD4 T cells after COVID-19. Study-level information: Vaccinees got either two BNT162b2 doses or two mRNA-1273 doses. Control cultures were supplied with a CEFX pool, an HIV-1 Nef pool, or no peptide at all.

A remark on this clonotype: Antigen: not known.

Broader study findings: Recorded median SARS-CoV-2-reactive clonotype numbers increased from around 20 to 38 without reaching significance.

Indicated treatment: approximately nine-day PBMC culture with coronavirus spike peptide pools or control peptides (ViraFEST assay). CD4+ T cells that had been cultured provided DNA sequenced with the Oncomine TCR Beta short-read assay. The template was genomic DNA from cultured CD4+ T cells. TCRdb used MiXCR to reprocess the PCR reads, holding one entry per CDR3 protein. The sample comprises 11,000 or so distinct CDR3 sequences, approximately 63% of which are singletons, and about 12% rests with the top ten. Germline values: CDR1 SNHLY, CDR2 FYNNEI. The CDR3 is 17 residues long. V gave up 5 bases and J gave up 1 base, with 18 bases separating them.

The TCR comes from a human donor who had recovered from COVID-19. This chain joins TRBV2 and TRBJ1-5; D gene unclear. The sequenced sample consisted of CD4+ T cells from blood, cultured in vitro. The CDR3 region has the DNA TGTGCCAGCAGTCCGGGCCCCGTCGTTGGGAGCAATCAGCCCCAGCATTTT. Residues: CASSPGPVVGSNQPQHF.